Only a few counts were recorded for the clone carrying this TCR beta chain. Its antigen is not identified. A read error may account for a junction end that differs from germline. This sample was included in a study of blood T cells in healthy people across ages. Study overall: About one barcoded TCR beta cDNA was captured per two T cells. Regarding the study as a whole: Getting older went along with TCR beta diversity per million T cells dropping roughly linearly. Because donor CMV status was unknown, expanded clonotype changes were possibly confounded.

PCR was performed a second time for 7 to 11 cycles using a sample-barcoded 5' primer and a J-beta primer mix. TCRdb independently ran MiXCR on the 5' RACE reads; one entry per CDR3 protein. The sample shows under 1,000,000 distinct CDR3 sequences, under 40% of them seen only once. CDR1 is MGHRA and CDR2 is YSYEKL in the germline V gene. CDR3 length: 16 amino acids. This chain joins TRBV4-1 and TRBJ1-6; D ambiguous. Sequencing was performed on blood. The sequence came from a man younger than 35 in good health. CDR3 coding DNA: TGCGCCAGCAGCCTATTGGCCAGCTCCCATAATTCACCCCTCCACTTT. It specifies CASSLLASSHNSPLHF.